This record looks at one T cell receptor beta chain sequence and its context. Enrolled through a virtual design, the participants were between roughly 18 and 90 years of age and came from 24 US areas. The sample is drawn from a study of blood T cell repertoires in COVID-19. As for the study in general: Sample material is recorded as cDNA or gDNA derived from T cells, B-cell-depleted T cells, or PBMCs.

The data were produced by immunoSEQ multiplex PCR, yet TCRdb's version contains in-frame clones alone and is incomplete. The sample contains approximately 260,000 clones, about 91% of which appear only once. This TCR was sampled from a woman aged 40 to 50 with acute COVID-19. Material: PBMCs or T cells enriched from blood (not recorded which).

This chain's CDR3 is CASSYTGGYQPQHF. DNA of the CDR3: TGTGCCAGCAGTTACACAGGGGGGTATCAGCCCCAGCATTTT. The V gene is TRBV2, the J gene TRBJ1-5; TRBD1 matches 8 bases. This CDR3 region has 14 residues. V shed 5 bases and J 5 bases; nucleotides not matched to a gene: 5. In germline, CDR1 is SNHLY, CDR2 FYNNEI.